Shown below are 15 T cell receptor beta chains from a single sample sequenced in a study of shared T cell receptors in the human thymus (dated by TCRdb to about 2021). Library construction relied on the immunoSEQ multiplex PCR assay. The table comes from immuneACCESS by way of TCRdb, which keeps in-frame sequences with V and J called. Part of the clones is missing from these tables; in studies checked, under half for an unresolved V gene and the rest for unknown reasons. The sample profile shows approximately 490,000 clones; about 80% of them were found once. In total, the top ten clones hold less than 0.015% of the sample. These data were likewise used in another study, on human thymus T cells.

The specimen was thymocytes. These receptors were taken from a boy younger than two with a congenital heart defect. Donor details come from another sample of the same person, matched by shared clones.

This clone was found once. The chain is built from TRBV30 and TRBJ2-5, with TRBD1 identical over 8 bases. Trimming at V came to 0 bases and at J to 6 bases, leaving 9 bases not matched to a gene. This CDR3 comprises 15 residues. The V gene's germline CDR1 is GTSNPN and CDR2 SVGIG (reference sequence). CDR3 protein: CAWSVRDRMMKTQYF. CDR3 sequence (DNA): TGTGCCTGGAGTGTACGGGACAGGATGATGAAGACCCAGTACTTC.

This clone was found once. This chain links TRBV15 with TRBJ2-5; the D gene is possibly TRBD2 (5 bases). V dropped 5 bases and J dropped 0 bases, with 19 bases sitting between them. The CDR3 contains 17 residues. CDR1 is LNHNV, CDR2 YYDKDF, per germline (reference sequence). The CDR3 sequence is CATSPEMRRKHQETQYF. In nucleotides, the CDR3 is TGTGCCACCAGCCCGGAGATGCGGAGGAAGCACCAAGAGACCCAGTACTTC.

The chain carries TRBV4-3 and TRBJ2-1; D is possibly TRBD2 (6 bases). CDR1 is LGHNA and CDR2 is YSLEER in the germline V gene. CDR3 length: 17 residues. Trimming stripped 4 bases from V and 8 bases from J, with 24 bases between. The CDR3 nucleotides are TGCGCCAGCAGCCGACGCTACGGGCTAGCGTGGGAGGATGAGCAGTTCTTC. Its protein product is CASSRRYGLAWEDEQFF.

The chain is built from TRBV28 and TRBJ2-1; 7 nucleotides align to TRBD2. Per the germline V gene, CDR1 is MDHEN and CDR2 is SYDVKM. The CDR3 loop spans 19 amino acids. Trimming took 1 base from V and 8 from J; bases not matched to a gene: 20. CDR3 sequence (DNA): TGTGCCAGCAGTTTATACCCCCGGGTGCACGAGACTAGCCCCCATGAGCAGTTCTTC. Residues: CASSLYPRVHETSPHEQFF.

The count of this clone is one. The rearrangement links TRBV15 to TRBJ2-1; TRBD2 might be the D (6 bases). The V end was cut by 5 bases, the J end by 9 bases, with 20 bases between. The CDR3 length is 15 residues. Looked up from germline, CDR1 is LNHNV and CDR2 is YYDKDF (reference sequence). The CDR3 region is CATSERVGRETEQFF. The CDR3 region has the DNA TGTGCCACCAGCGAACGGGTGGGACGGGAGACTGAGCAGTTCTTC. The full variable domain, its missing parts supplied by reference TRBV15 and TRBJ2-1, is DAMVIQNPRYQVTQFGKPVTLSCSQTLNHNVMYWYQQKSSQAPKLLFHYYDKDFNNEADTPDNFQSRRPNTSFCFLDIRSPGLGDTAMYLCATSERVGRETEQFFGPGTRLTVL.

The genes are TRBV12-5 and TRBJ2-5; 10 nucleotides line up with TRBD2. Trimming removed 7 bases from V and 7 bases from J; junction bases left unmatched: 9. Germline CDR1 LGHNT, CDR2 FRNRAP. The CDR3 has 14 residues. For the CDR3, the DNA is TGTGCTAGTGAGGTGGGACTAGCGATGGGGACCCAGTACTTC. Amino acid sequence: CASEVGLAMGTQYF.

The chain employs TRBV4-2 and TRBJ2-3; 8 nucleotides line up with TRBD2. The CDR3 totals 17 residues. Germline CDR1 reads LGHNA; CDR2 reads YNFKEQ. J gave up 6 bases and V 0 bases, and 11 bases lay outside the gene matches. The CDR3 region has the DNA TGTGCCAGCAGCCAAGAAGAAGTAGCGGGGAGTCGGGATACGCAGTATTTT. Amino acid sequence: CASSQEEVAGSRDTQYF.

This clone was counted once. The CDR3 coding sequence is TGTGCCAGCAGGAACAGGGCCGATCAGCCCCAGCATTTT. Translation gives CASRNRADQPQHF. The rearrangement joins TRBV6-5 to TRBJ1-5, with D tentatively TRBD1 (6 bases). Trimming left V 6 bases short and J 5 bases short, with 11 bases between. Germline V CDR1 and CDR2: MNHEY, SVGAGI. The CDR3 totals 13 residues.

The V gene is TRBV9, the J gene TRBJ2-1; possible D gene TRBD2, 6 bases. Per germline, CDR1 SGDLS and CDR2 YYNGEE. Trimming took 0 bases from V and 0 from J, leaving 10 bases between them. The CDR3 spans 16 residues. CDR3: CASSVDKRASYNEQFF. CDR3 coding DNA: TGTGCCAGCAGCGTAGATAAGCGGGCCTCCTACAATGAGCAGTTCTTC.

In the case of this clone: Other DNA sequences in the sample encode the same CDR3. The CDR3 bases are TGTGCCAGCAGCCTGGGACTAGCGGGAGAGGGAGAGACCCAGTACTTC. This encodes CASSLGLAGEGETQYF. V gene TRBV5-4 combines with J gene TRBJ2-5, with 14 bases identical to TRBD2. The CDR3 loop spans 16 amino acids. Germline V gene data show CDR1 as SGHNT and CDR2 as YYREEE (reference sequence). Germline trimming cut 4 bases from V and 4 bases from J; bases unmatched to any gene: 6.

The chain joins TRBV18 to TRBJ1-5; TRBD1 matches at 7 bases. V dropped 2 bases and J dropped 6; count of bases not matched to a gene: 7. This CDR3 region has 15 residues. Germline CDR1 and CDR2: KGHSH and LQKENI. This chain's CDR3 is CASSPFKGAGQPQHF. In DNA, the CDR3 is TGTGCCAGCTCACCATTTAAGGGGGCGGGTCAGCCCCAGCATTTT.

The V gene is TRBV4-2, the J gene TRBJ2-3, with a weak D call TRBD2 (6 bases). This CDR3 comprises 16 residues. Germline V CDR1 and CDR2: LGHNA, YNFKEQ. V lost 4 bases and J 1 base, leaving 15 bases between the germline ends. CDR3 nucleotides: TGTGCCAGCAGCCCCCCTTTGGCTAGCGGCACAGATACGCAGTATTTT. Translated: CASSPPLASGTDTQYF.

This clone was counted only a few times. This chain connects TRBV5-6 to TRBJ1-1; no firm D call. The V gene's germline CDR1 is SGHDT and CDR2 YYEEEE. This CDR3 spans 13 amino acids. V lost 4 bases and J 4 bases, leaving 11 bases between the germline ends. As DNA, the CDR3 is TGTGCCAGCAGCGACTTAGAGGGCACTGAAGCTTTCTTT. This gives the protein CASSDLEGTEAFF.

The V call is TRBV4-2, the J call TRBJ2-1; tentative D call: TRBD2 (6 bases). Trimming pared 0 bases from V and 3 bases from J, leaving 21 bases between. Germline V gene data show CDR1 as LGHNA and CDR2 as YNFKEQ. This CDR3 is built from 19 residues. This CDR3 is CASSQDLQTGTDNYNEQFF. The DNA for the CDR3 is TGTGCCAGCAGCCAAGATCTACAAACCGGGACTGACAACTACAATGAGCAGTTCTTC.

The chain combines TRBV4-1 with TRBJ2-3, with 14 bases lining up with TRBD2. The V segment lost 4 bases and the J segment 0 bases; nucleotides outside the gene matches: 6. Germline CDR1 reads MGHRA; CDR2 reads YSYEKL. The CDR3 is 18 residues long. CDR3 in DNA: TGCGCCAGCAGCCTCCGACTAGCGGGAGGGCTGAGCACAGATACGCAGTATTTT. Amino acid sequence: CASSLRLAGGLSTDTQYF.